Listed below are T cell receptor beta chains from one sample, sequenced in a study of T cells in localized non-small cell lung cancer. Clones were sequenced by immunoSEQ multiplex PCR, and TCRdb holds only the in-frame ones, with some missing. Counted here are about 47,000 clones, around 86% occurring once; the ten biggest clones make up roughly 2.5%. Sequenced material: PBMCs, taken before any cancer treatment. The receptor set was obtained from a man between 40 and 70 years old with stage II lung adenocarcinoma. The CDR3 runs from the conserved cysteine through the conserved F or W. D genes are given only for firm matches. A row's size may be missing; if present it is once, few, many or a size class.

CDR3 protein: CASSPPLNTEAFF
clone size: NA
D gene: NA
V gene: TRBV9

CDR3 protein: CASSLSIPSGANVLTF
clone size: once
D gene: NA
V gene: TRBV27

CDR3 protein: CASSPRVADTQYF
clone size: NA
D gene: NA
V gene: TRBV5-1

CDR3 protein: CASSLDSSGNTIYF
clone size: NA
D gene: NA
V gene: TRBV5-4

CDR3 protein: CAIANLGEQYF
clone size: once
D gene: NA
V gene: TRBV10-3

CDR3 protein: CASKNPGQRYEQYF
clone size: NA
D gene: TRBD1
V gene: TRBV6-1

CDR3 protein: CASSGTGKSNTQYF
clone size: NA
D gene: TRBD1
V gene: TRBV6-1

CDR3 protein: CSVLASGQGDTQYF
clone size: once
D gene: NA
V gene: TRBV29-1

CDR3 protein: CASRSTAFQETQYF
clone size: medium-sized
D gene: NA
V gene: TRBV7-6

CDR3 protein: CASSLGGTYGYTF
clone size: NA
D gene: NA
V gene: TRBV28

CDR3 protein: CASSESRLGRSSGNTIYF
clone size: NA
D gene: NA
V gene: TRBV6-1

CDR3 protein: CASSETGTGAQETQYF
clone size: NA
D gene: TRBD1
V gene: TRBV2

CDR3 protein: CASSLTPTGFGETQYF
clone size: once
D gene: TRBD1
V gene: TRBV6-5

CDR3 protein: CSVEAGDGANVLTF
clone size: few
D gene: NA
V gene: TRBV29-1

CDR3 protein: CASGLVPGQSFTDTQYF
clone size: few
D gene: NA
V gene: TRBV12-5

CDR3 protein: CASSTGRDRGNTGELFF
clone size: NA
D gene: TRBD1
V gene: TRBV11-2

CDR3 protein: CASSILTGATNTEAFF
clone size: NA
D gene: TRBD1
V gene: TRBV5-1

CDR3 protein: CASSQGGVDTQYF
clone size: NA
D gene: NA
V gene: TRBV4-1

CDR3 protein: CASTPGRQETQYF
clone size: NA
D gene: NA
V gene: TRBV19

CDR3 protein: CAISPQGEDNEQFF
clone size: NA
D gene: NA
V gene: TRBV10-3

CDR3 protein: CASSPPPNGELFF
clone size: NA
D gene: NA
V gene: TRBV7-8

CDR3 protein: CASSLGQGPNQPQHF
clone size: NA
D gene: NA
V gene: TRBV7-6

CDR3 protein: CASNRGPNTEAFF
clone size: NA
D gene: TRBD1
V gene: TRBV2

CDR3 protein: CASSEEGLARDTQYF
clone size: NA
D gene: NA
V gene: TRBV2

CDR3 protein: CASSDPLGGSGNTIYF
clone size: NA
D gene: NA
V gene: TRBV6-4

CDR3 protein: CASSYSATNEKLFF
clone size: NA
D gene: NA
V gene: TRBV19

CDR3 protein: CSAWTASGNTIYF
clone size: NA
D gene: NA
V gene: TRBV29-1

CDR3 protein: CASSVVGSGETEAFF
clone size: NA
D gene: NA
V gene: TRBV6-1

CDR3 protein: CASSPLLTEAMLFQGVNTEAFF
clone size: NA
D gene: TRBD1
V gene: TRBV19

CDR3 protein: CASSSSGGNTIYF
clone size: NA
D gene: NA
V gene: TRBV7-9

CDR3 protein: CATSRDRGDTQYF
clone size: NA
D gene: NA
V gene: TRBV15

CDR3 protein: CASSIGEGGADTQYF
clone size: NA
D gene: TRBD1
V gene: TRBV19

CDR3 protein: CASRAGPNTEAFF
clone size: NA
D gene: NA
V gene: TRBV6-1

CDR3 protein: CASSQSGNSGANVLTF
clone size: once
D gene: NA
V gene: TRBV23-1

CDR3 protein: CASSSPDGSNQPQHF
clone size: NA
D gene: NA
V gene: TRBV21-1

CDR3 protein: CASLHVNTGELFF
clone size: NA
D gene: NA
V gene: TRBV6-1

CDR3 protein: CASSALSGGEYTGELFF
clone size: NA
D gene: TRBD2
V gene: TRBV19

CDR3 protein: CASSDQQGGGPGELFF
clone size: NA
D gene: NA
V gene: TRBV6-1

CDR3 protein: CATSRDEGPTPLHF
clone size: NA
D gene: NA
V gene: TRBV15

CDR3 protein: CASSSGTRANQPQHF
clone size: NA
D gene: NA
V gene: TRBV27

CDR3 protein: CASSGGQAYNEKLFF
clone size: NA
D gene: TRBD1
V gene: TRBV28

CDR3 protein: CASSAGPWRYGYTF
clone size: NA
D gene: NA
V gene: TRBV6-1

CDR3 protein: CASSLSSHTDTQYF
clone size: NA
D gene: NA
V gene: TRBV5-4

CDR3 protein: CASTAGYTGELFF
clone size: NA
D gene: NA
V gene: TRBV19

CDR3 protein: CASSEYAGGSSYNEQFF
clone size: NA
D gene: TRBD2
V gene: TRBV6-1

CDR3 protein: CASSTAGGYSYGYTF
clone size: few
D gene: NA
V gene: TRBV19

CDR3 protein: CASSSQEVYGYTF
clone size: few
D gene: NA
V gene: TRBV9

CDR3 protein: CASSNRGMDGYTF
clone size: NA
D gene: NA
V gene: TRBV19

CDR3 protein: CASSSQQGASYNEQFF
clone size: few
D gene: TRBD1
V gene: TRBV18

CDR3 protein: CASTPGTGANYGYTF
clone size: NA
D gene: NA
V gene: TRBV6-6

CDR3 protein: CASSSLGTQYF
clone size: NA
D gene: NA
V gene: TRBV14

CDR3 protein: CASRVTGEENQPQHF
clone size: NA
D gene: TRBD1
V gene: TRBV10-2

CDR3 protein: CASSPTGGSSAYGYTF
clone size: NA
D gene: TRBD1
V gene: TRBV14

CDR3 protein: CASSYGDSKAFF
clone size: few
D gene: TRBD1
V gene: TRBV6-5

CDR3 protein: CASKKTGGKETQYF
clone size: few
D gene: TRBD2
V gene: TRBV6-5

CDR3 protein: CASSSGTYSNQPQHF
clone size: NA
D gene: NA
V gene: TRBV5-6

CDR3 protein: CASSLDLGGNYGYTF
clone size: few
D gene: NA
V gene: TRBV11-2

CDR3 protein: CAWTQNTGELFF
clone size: once
D gene: NA
V gene: TRBV30

CDR3 protein: CASSLELGRDGELFF
clone size: NA
D gene: NA
V gene: TRBV5-4

CDR3 protein: CATSREIAGTYEQYF
clone size: NA
D gene: TRBD2
V gene: TRBV15